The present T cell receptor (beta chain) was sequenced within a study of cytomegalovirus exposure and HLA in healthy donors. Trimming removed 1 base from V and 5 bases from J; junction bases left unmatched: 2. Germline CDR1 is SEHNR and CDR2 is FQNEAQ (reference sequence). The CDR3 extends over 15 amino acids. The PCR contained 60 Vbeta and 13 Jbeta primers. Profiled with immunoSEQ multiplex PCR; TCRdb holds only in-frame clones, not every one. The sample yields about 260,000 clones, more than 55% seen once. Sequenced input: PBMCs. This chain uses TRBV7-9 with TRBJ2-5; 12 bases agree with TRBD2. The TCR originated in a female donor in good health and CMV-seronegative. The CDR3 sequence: CASSLEGLAGETQYF. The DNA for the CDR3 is TGTGCCAGCAGCTTAGAAGGACTAGCGGGGGAGACCCAGTACTTC. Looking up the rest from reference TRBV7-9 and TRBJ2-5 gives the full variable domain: DTGVSQNPRHKITKRGQNVTFRCDPISEHNRLYWYRQTLGQGPEFLTYFQNEAQLEKSRLLSDRFSAERPKGSFSTLEIQRTEQGDSAMYLCASSLEGLAGETQYFGPGTRLLVL.